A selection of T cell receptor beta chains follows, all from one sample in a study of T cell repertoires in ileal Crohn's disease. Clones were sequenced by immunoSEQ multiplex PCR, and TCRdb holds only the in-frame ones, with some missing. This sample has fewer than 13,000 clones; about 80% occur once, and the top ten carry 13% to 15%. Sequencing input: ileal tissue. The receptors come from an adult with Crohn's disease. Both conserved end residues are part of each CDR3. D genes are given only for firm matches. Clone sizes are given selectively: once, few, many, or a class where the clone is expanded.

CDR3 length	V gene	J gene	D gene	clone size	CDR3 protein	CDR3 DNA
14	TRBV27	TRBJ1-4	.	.	CASSWQGRYEKLFF	TGTGCCAGCAGTTGGCAGGGGCGATACGAAAAACTGTTTTTT
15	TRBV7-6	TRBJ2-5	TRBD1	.	CASSLGVTGVETQYF	TGTGCCAGCAGCTTAGGGGTAACAGGGGTGGAGACCCAGTACTTC
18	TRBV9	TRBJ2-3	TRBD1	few	CASSVGRTGGRSTDTQYF	TGTGCCAGCAGCGTAGGTCGAACAGGGGGCCGTAGCACAGATACGCAGTATTTT
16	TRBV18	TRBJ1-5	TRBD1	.	CASSPPGQGGNQPQHF	TGTGCCAGCTCACCCCCGGGACAGGGGGGCAATCAGCCCCAGCATTTT
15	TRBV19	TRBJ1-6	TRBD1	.	CASSQGVLTNSPLHF	TGTGCCAGTAGTCAGGGGGTTTTAACGAATTCACCCCTCCACTTT
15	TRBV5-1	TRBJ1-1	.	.	CASSSVSAGGTEAFF	TGCGCCAGCAGCTCAGTCTCCGCCGGAGGCACTGAAGCTTTCTTT
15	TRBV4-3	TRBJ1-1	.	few	CASSQGAGVSTEAFF	TGCGCCAGCAGCCAAGGGGCAGGGGTGAGCACTGAAGCTTTCTTT
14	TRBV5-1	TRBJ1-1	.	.	CASSTGGGYTEAFF	TGCGCCAGCAGCACCGGAGGCGGGTACACTGAAGCTTTCTTT
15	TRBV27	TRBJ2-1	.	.	CASSLRPGVRGEQFF	TGTGCCAGCAGTTTACGACCCGGGGTACGGGGTGAGCAGTTCTTC
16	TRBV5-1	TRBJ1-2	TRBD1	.	CASSLDGQVQLYGYTF	TGCGCCAGCAGCTTGGATGGACAGGTTCAACTATATGGCTACACCTTC
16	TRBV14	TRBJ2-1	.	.	CASSPFLQGTYNEQFF	TGTGCCAGCAGCCCTTTTTTACAGGGCACATACAATGAGCAGTTCTTC